This T cell receptor (beta chain) comes out of a study of beta chain features in type 1 diabetes. The CDR3 is 14 amino acids. Between the trimmed V and J ends, which lost 1 base and 9 bases, there was a span of 14 bases. Germline loops: CDR1 SGDLS, CDR2 YYNGEE. The table lists this clone with a few counts. Antigen: not known. Central memory, naive, regulatory and stem cell-like memory CD4+ cells were sorted by CD45RO/CCR7/CD25/CD127/CD95/CD27. General study results and limits: Among patients with Type 1 diabetes, TCRB CDR3s were moderately but significantly shorter in every one of the four CD4+ subsets.

The authors reverse transcribed all of the isolated RNA, so sequencing captured expressed TCRB transcripts. The average output of naive, central memory and regulatory T cell samples was several million reads. Measured with immunoSEQ multiplex PCR; TCRdb has only the in-frame clones, and not every one. The sample records 250,000 or so clones, under 70% being singletons. This clonotype was obtained from a man aged 25-45 years in good health. Specimen: naive CD4+ T cells from blood. The chain uses TRBV9 and TRBJ2-1; perhaps TRBD2 as D (5 bases). The CDR3 region has the DNA TGTGCCAGCAGCGTAACCAGCGGAGTCGGTGAGCAGTTCTTC. Translation: CASSVTSGVGEQFF.